These 19 T cell receptor beta chains were sequenced from one sample in a study of siplizumab effects on memory and regulatory T cells. TCRdb's copy holds only in-frame clones and misses some; the assay was immunoSEQ multiplex PCR. Of around 97,000 clones listed, just under 95% are singletons. Source material: non-Treg CD4+ T cells sorted from blood. These receptors all come from a human donor in good health.

The chain uses TRBV7-9 and TRBJ1-3; no firm D call. CDR3 length equals 17 residues. Germline V lookup: CDR1 SEHNR, CDR2 FQNEAQ (reference sequence). V lost 5 bases to trimming and J lost 0 bases, with 17 bases between them. The CDR3 here is CASSLLGATLSGNTIYF. The DNA for the CDR3 is TGTGCCAGCAGCCTACTAGGCGCGACACTCTCTGGAAACACCATATATTTT.

This clone was detected once. The chain uses TRBV28 and TRBJ2-3; D may be TRBD2 (6 bases). CDR1 is MDHEN and CDR2 is SYDVKM in the germline V gene. Trimming stripped 3 bases from V and 2 bases from J, with 12 bases between. This CDR3 spans 15 amino acids. The CDR3 DNA sequence: TGTGCCAGCAGTTTCAAGGGACTCTTCACAGATACGCAGTATTTT. The encoded protein is CASSFKGLFTDTQYF.

The sample holds one count of this clone. The gene calls are TRBV28 and TRBJ2-7; D ambiguous. The CDR3 totals 11 residues. With 6 bases removed from V and 5 bases from J, the gap between germline ends came to 8 bases. Looked up from germline, CDR1 is MDHEN and CDR2 is SYDVKM. The CDR3 loop is CASRLRDEQYF. CDR3 DNA sequence: TGTGCCAGCAGGCTACGGGACGAGCAGTACTTC.

V and J are TRBV9 and TRBJ1-5; the D gene is possibly TRBD1 (6 bases). Germline V gene lookup returns CDR1 SGDLS and CDR2 YYNGEE. The CDR3 is made up of 16 amino acids. Trimming removed 4 bases at V and 8 bases at J, with 22 bases between. The CDR3, as DNA: TGTGCCAGCAGCCGAGGGGGGACCCAAACTGGGGAGCCCCAGCATTTT. It specifies CASSRGGTQTGEPQHF.

The chain recombines TRBV21-1 with TRBJ1-5. TRBV21-1 is termed a pseudogene. The CDR3 length is 14 residues. The CDR3 nucleotides are TGTGCCAGCAGGTTACGGGCTGTCCTATCGCCCCAGCATTTT. Protein sequence: CASRLRAVLSPQHF.

The chain recombines TRBV6-1 with TRBJ1-5, with a tentative D call TRBD1 (5 bases). The V end was cut by 4 bases, the J end by 1 base, with 14 bases between. CDR3 size: 16 residues. Per the germline V gene, CDR1 is MNHNS and CDR2 is SASEGT. CDR3 in amino acids: CASSAGAAPSNQPQHF. The DNA of the CDR3 is TGTGCCAGCAGTGCCGGGGCGGCTCCCAGCAATCAGCCCCAGCATTTT.

The CDR3 region is CASSLASRGAVSEQFF. The DNA of the CDR3 is TGTGCCAGCAGCTTAGCGAGTCGGGGGGCGGTGAGTGAGCAGTTCTTC. The J gene is TRBJ2-1, the V gene TRBV7-2; the D gene is possibly TRBD2 (7 bases). Trimming took 0 bases from V and 9 from J, leaving 18 bases between them. The CDR3 contains 16 residues. Germline V gene data show CDR1 as SGHTA and CDR2 as FQGNSA.

Worth noting for this clone: The sample has other DNA sequences that encode this CDR3 too. This rearrangement joins TRBV5-4 to TRBJ2-1, with 12 bases identical to TRBD2. This CDR3 comprises 15 residues. Germline V CDR1 and CDR2: SGHNT, YYREEE (reference sequence). Trimming at V came to 0 bases and at J to 9 bases, leaving 4 bases not matched to a gene. CDR3 residues: CASSLASGRAAEQFF. Here the CDR3 DNA reads TGTGCCAGCAGCTTGGCTAGCGGGAGGGCCGCTGAGCAGTTCTTC.

The rearrangement joins TRBV28 to TRBJ2-4; D unclear. Germline CDR1 reads MDHEN; CDR2 reads SYDVKM. Trimming pared 5 bases from V and 0 bases from J, leaving 14 bases between. The CDR3 contains 16 residues. The CDR3 DNA is TGTGCCAGCAGTACGGTAGGGTCACTAGCCAAAAACATTCAGTACTTC. Translating gives CASSTVGSLAKNIQYF. Using reference TRBV28 and TRBJ2-4 for the parts outside the CDR3, the full variable domain is DVKVTQSSRYLVKRTGEKVFLECVQDMDHENMFWYRQDPGLGLRLIYFSYDVKMKEKGDIPEGYSVSREKKERFSLILESASTNQTSMYLCASSTVGSLAKNIQYFGAGTRLSVL.

The genes are TRBV6-1 and TRBJ2-7; no firm D call. The V end lost 7 bases, the J end lost 2 bases, and 12 bases lay between the germline ends. Germline V gene data show CDR1 as MNHNS and CDR2 as SASEGT. This CDR3 has 13 residues. The CDR3 region is CASKHAVTYEQYF. The DNA of the CDR3 is TGTGCCAGCAAGCACGCCGTGACCTACGAGCAGTACTTC.

This chain links TRBV11-3 with TRBJ2-2; D might be TRBD1 (6 bases). This CDR3 has 16 residues. The germline V and J ends were trimmed by 4 bases and 5 bases, with 17 bases remaining between them. Germline CDR1 SGHNT, CDR2 YENEEA. The CDR3 is CASSSDTGRATGELFF. For the CDR3, the DNA is TGTGCCAGCAGCTCTGATACAGGGCGGGCTACCGGGGAGCTGTTTTTT.

The V and J genes are TRBV7-9 and TRBJ2-7; D is perhaps TRBD2 (6 bases). Germline V lookup: CDR1 SEHNR, CDR2 FQNEAQ (reference sequence). V gave up 5 bases and J gave up 12 bases, with 23 bases separating them. The CDR3 is made up of 14 amino acids. The DNA of the CDR3 is TGTGCCAGCAGCCGTAGCGGAACGGGACCAGAGGCGTACTTC. As protein: CASSRSGTGPEAYF.

The chain employs TRBV9 and TRBJ1-5; unclear D gene. The CDR3 consists of 13 residues. Germline lookup yields CDR1 SGDLS and CDR2 YYNGEE. Trimming cost V 4 bases and J 6 bases, with 11 bases left between them. The DNA of the CDR3 is TGTGCCAGCAGCAAGGGAATAGCTCAGCCCCAGCATTTT. Protein product: CASSKGIAQPQHF.

This sequence joins TRBV6-1 and TRBJ2-7; a weak D match, TRBD1 (6 bases). Trimming took 2 bases from V and 2 from J, leaving 13 bases between them. There are 15 residues in the CDR3. Germline V gives CDR1 MNHNS, CDR2 SASEGT. The CDR3 here is CASSEIETGTYEQYF. CDR3 nucleotide sequence: TGTGCCAGCAGTGAAATTGAGACAGGCACCTACGAGCAGTACTTC.

The J gene is TRBJ2-1, the V gene TRBV7-9; 12 bases are a match to TRBD1. The CDR3 length is 16 residues. V was clipped by 1 base and J by 6 bases; unmatched bases: 4. Germline-derived CDR1 and CDR2 are SEHNR and FQNEAQ (reference sequence). CDR3 DNA sequence: TGTGCCAGCAGCTTAGTGGGACAGGGGGCCTCCAATGAGCAGTTCTTC. It codes for CASSLVGQGASNEQFF.

As DNA, the CDR3 is TGTGCCAGCAGGACTGGGGTCGGGGGTGGCTACACCTTC. It translates to CASRTGVGGGYTF. The chain recombines TRBV28 with TRBJ1-2; possible D gene TRBD1, 5 bases. Germline CDR1 reads MDHEN; CDR2 reads SYDVKM. The CDR3 is made up of 13 amino acids. Trimming shortened V by 6 bases and J by 7 bases, and 15 bases separated the two germline ends.

Only one count was recorded for this clone. The genes are TRBV7-9 and TRBJ2-1; D uncertain. The germline V and J ends were trimmed by 5 bases and 5 bases, with 16 bases remaining between them. This CDR3 region has 15 residues. Germline assignment: CDR1 SEHNR and CDR2 FQNEAQ (reference sequence). The CDR3 loop is CASSPRKDLDNEQFF. The CDR3, as DNA: TGTGCCAGCAGCCCTCGGAAAGATCTCGACAATGAGCAGTTCTTC.

The chain carries TRBV11-2 and TRBJ2-4; D might be TRBD1 or TRBD2, each matching 6 bases. The V and J ends lost 3 bases and 7 bases respectively, with 13 bases between them. Germline CDR1 and CDR2: SGHAT and FQNNGV. This CDR3 region has 14 residues. The CDR3 sequence is CASSFTGRSNIQYF. The CDR3 DNA reads as TGTGCCAGCAGCTTCACAGGGAGGTCGAACATTCAGTACTTC.

In its sample, this clone was seen a few times. This chain uses TRBV19 with TRBJ1-1, with TRBD1 identical over 8 bases. Germline trimming cut 4 bases from V and 11 bases from J; bases unmatched to any gene: 9. Germline assignment: CDR1 LNHDA and CDR2 SQIVND (reference sequence). This CDR3 is 13 amino acids long. The CDR3 protein is CASSTTTGAAAFF. The CDR3 DNA sequence: TGTGCCAGTAGTACCACGACAGGGGCGGCGGCTTTCTTT.